This is a list of T cell receptor beta chains from one sample in a study of PD-1 blockade in classical Hodgkin lymphoma. Profiling relied on immunoSEQ multiplex PCR, and the TCRdb table lists in-frame clones only, not all of them. This table holds over 10,000 clones, around 87% found once. Specimen: peripheral blood mononuclear cells (PBMCs), collected at baseline. These receptors were taken from a human donor with classical Hodgkin lymphoma. The CDR3 runs from the conserved cysteine through the conserved F or W. D genes are given only for firm matches. The size of a clone is reported for some rows only, either as once, few or many, or as a class for expanded clones.

TRBJ2-7 TRBV30 . . CAWSVRPYEQYF TGTGCCTGGAGTGTACGGCCCTACGAGCAGTACTTC
TRBJ2-1 TRBV9 . TRBD2 CASSSGTSGFYNEQFF TGTGCCAGCAGCTCGGGGACTAGCGGGTTCTACAATGAGCAGTTCTTC
TRBJ2-1 TRBV7-6 . TRBD1 CASSLGGRGSHNEQFF TGTGCCAGCAGCTTAGGAGGCAGGGGGTCCCACAATGAGCAGTTCTTC
TRBJ1-2 TRBV16 . . CASSQFGGYGYTF TGTGCCAGCAGCCAATTCGGGGGGTATGGCTACACCTTC
TRBJ1-6 TRBV6-6 . . CASSEGNNSPLHF TGTGCCAGCAGTGAGGGGAATAATTCACCCCTCCACTTT
TRBJ2-7 TRBV6-1 . TRBD1 CASSRGQGRSYEQYF TGTGCCAGCAGTCGAGGACAGGGGCGGTCCTACGAGCAGTACTTC
TRBJ1-1 TRBV7-3 . TRBD1 CASSPSYQGASTEAFF TGTGCCAGCAGCCCATCCTACCAGGGGGCGAGCACTGAAGCTTTCTTT
TRBJ2-7 TRBV4-1 . TRBD2 CASSLQAGLADSYEQYF TGCGCCAGCAGCCTCCAGGCGGGACTAGCGGACTCCTACGAGCAGTACTTC
TRBJ2-3 TRBV14 once . CASSQEVRQALSTDTQYF TGTGCCAGCAGCCAAGAGGTTCGACAGGCACTGAGCACAGATACGCAGTATTTT
TRBJ2-3 TRBV11-3 . . CASSPGGGFTDTQYF TGTGCCAGCAGCCCGGGGGGCGGGTTCACAGATACGCAGTATTTT
TRBJ1-2 TRBV5-1 once . CASIEEGRSAGYTF TGCGCCAGCATAGAGGAGGGGAGGTCGGCTGGCTACACCTTC
TRBJ2-7 TRBV5-1 . . CASYLSPSYEQYF TGCGCCAGCTACCTCTCGCCCTCCTACGAGCAGTACTTC
TRBJ2-2 TRBV10-1 . . CASSDVSGTGELFF TGCGCCAGCAGTGATGTATCGGGAACCGGGGAGCTGTTTTTT
TRBJ2-7 TRBV30 . TRBD1 CAWGRDRAFDEQYF TGTGCCTGGGGCCGGGACAGGGCATTTGACGAGCAGTACTTC
TRBJ1-3 TRBV30 . . CAWSGFPGGAGNTIYF TGTGCCTGGAGTGGATTTCCTGGAGGCGCTGGAAACACCATATATTTT
TRBJ2-7 TRBV27 . . CASSRIGGQDYEQYF TGTGCCAGCTCACGCATCGGAGGGCAGGATTACGAGCAGTACTTC
TRBJ2-1 TRBV15 . TRBD1 CATSRDGRQGRDEQFF TGTGCCACCAGCAGAGATGGGAGACAGGGTCGGGATGAGCAGTTCTTC
TRBJ2-1 TRBV7-6 . . CASSTLRGGEQFF TGTGCCAGCAGCACCCTCCGGGGCGGTGAGCAGTTCTTC
TRBJ1-2 TRBV7-6 . . CASSSTHMGGTDRGYTF TGTGCCAGCAGCTCCACCCACATGGGAGGAACTGATCGGGGCTACACCTTC
TRBJ2-5 TRBV6-1 few . CASSLHPGDETQYF TGTGCCAGCAGTCTCCACCCGGGGGATGAGACCCAGTACTTC
TRBJ2-5 TRBV28 . . CASSLRTNQETQYF TGTGCCAGCAGTTTGAGGACGAACCAAGAGACCCAGTACTTC
TRBJ2-5 TRBV5-6 . . CASSPIISQGWTQYF TGTGCCAGCAGCCCCATAATCTCACAGGGCTGGACCCAGTACTTC
TRBJ2-3 TRBV5-1 . . CASSLNAGTDTQYF TGCGCCAGCAGCTTAAACGCGGGGACAGATACGCAGTATTTT
TRBJ2-1 TRBV5-1 . TRBD1 CASSLAGQGNNEQFF TGCGCCAGCAGCTTGGCGGGACAGGGGAACAATGAGCAGTTCTTC
TRBJ2-7 TRBV5-1 . . CASSSRDGRYEQYF TGCGCCAGCAGTAGCCGGGACGGTCGCTACGAGCAGTACTTC
TRBJ2-7 TRBV5-4 . . CASSLMGPYEQYF TGTGCCAGCAGCTTGATGGGACCATACGAGCAGTACTTC
TRBJ2-1 TRBV19 . . CASSPRVGVAYNEQFF TGTGCCAGTAGTCCCCGAGTCGGGGTAGCCTACAATGAGCAGTTCTTC
TRBJ1-1 TRBV7-3 . . CASSPGHQNTEAFF TGTGCCAGCAGCCCGGGACACCAGAACACTGAAGCTTTCTTT
TRBJ2-1 TRBV10-2 . . CASSETEYNEQFF TGCGCCAGCAGTGAAACAGAATACAATGAGCAGTTCTTC
TRBJ1-2 TRBV7-2 . . CASSDRAADYGYTF TGTGCCAGCAGCGACCGGGCCGCGGACTATGGCTACACCTTC
TRBJ2-5 TRBV9 . . CASSVGTSAEETQYF TGTGCCAGCAGCGTAGGGACAAGCGCTGAAGAGACCCAGTACTTC
TRBJ2-1 TRBV6-1 . TRBD2 CASSSTGTSNEQFF TGTGCCAGCAGTTCAACCGGGACTAGCAATGAGCAGTTCTTC
TRBJ1-1 TRBV7-6 . . CASSPAGIGNTEAFF TGTGCCAGCAGCCCCGCGGGGATAGGGAACACTGAAGCTTTCTTT
TRBJ2-7 TRBV30 . . CAWMPGRRRQYF TGTGCCTGGATGCCGGGCCGCCGACGGCAGTACTTC
TRBJ2-5 TRBV7-7 . TRBD2 CASSSSGGARKTQYF TGTGCTAGCAGTTCTAGCGGGGGGGCCAGAAAGACCCAGTACTTC
TRBJ2-3 TRBV5-1 . TRBD2 CASSPGLAGSTDTQYF TGCGCCAGCAGCCCGGGACTAGCGGGGTCCACAGATACGCAGTATTTT
TRBJ1-2 TRBV6-5 . TRBD1 CASSPGGRVYGYTF TGTGCCAGCAGCCCAGGGGGTCGGGTCTATGGCTACACCTTC
TRBJ1-1 TRBV4-2 . . CASSLRGSQGSKRNTEAFF TGTGCCAGCAGCCTAAGGGGTTCACAGGGAAGTAAAAGGAACACTGAAGCTTTCTTT
TRBJ1-2 TRBV15 . TRBD1 CATSRQGAMGYTF TGTGCCACCAGCAGACAGGGGGCGATGGGCTACACCTTC
TRBJ2-7 TRBV30 . TRBD1 CAWRGRGPTEQYF TGTGCCTGGAGGGGCAGGGGGCCTACCGAGCAGTACTTC
TRBJ2-5 TRBV27 . . CASSFRRGGETQYF TGTGCCAGCAGTTTTCGCAGGGGGGGAGAGACCCAGTACTTC
TRBJ1-6 TRBV19 . . CASNREGSPLHF TGTGCCAGTAACAGGGAGGGTTCACCCCTCCACTTT
TRBJ2-7 TRBV28 once TRBD2 CASSLGTSGYEQYF TGTGCCAGCAGTTTAGGGACTAGCGGATACGAGCAGTACTTC
TRBJ2-1 TRBV27 once TRBD2 CASSLLRGLDIYNEQFF TGTGCCAGCAGTTTATTGAGGGGACTAGACATCTACAATGAGCAGTTCTTC
TRBJ1-1 TRBV5-6 . . CASSLAVWQNTEAFF TGTGCCAGCAGCTTGGCCGTCTGGCAGAACACTGAAGCTTTCTTT
TRBJ2-7 TRBV2 . TRBD2 CASSEGGGSVYEQYF TGTGCCAGCAGTGAAGGGGGCGGGAGCGTCTACGAGCAGTACTTC
TRBJ2-7 TRBV5-1 . . CASSLDSPSYEQYF TGCGCCAGCAGCTTAGACAGTCCATCCTACGAGCAGTACTTC
TRBJ1-5 TRBV5-5 . TRBD1 CASSLIPGGDQPQHF TGTGCCAGCAGCTTAATCCCAGGGGGAGATCAGCCCCAGCATTTT
TRBJ2-7 TRBV6-5 . . CASSYSDIHEQYF TGTGCCAGCAGTTATTCTGACATTCACGAGCAGTACTTC
TRBJ2-7 TRBV11-3 . . CASSFLNQREQYF TGTGCCAGCAGCTTTCTTAATCAGAGAGAGCAGTACTTC
TRBJ1-5 TRBV19 once TRBD1 CASINRGAFNQPQHF TGCGCCAGTATAAACAGGGGGGCGTTCAATCAGCCCCAGCATTTT